The 16 T cell receptor beta chains presented below share a single source sample, sequenced in a study of control samples from healthy donors and cancer patients. TCRdb keeps only in-frame clones here, not all; method: immunoSEQ multiplex PCR. The table has 140,000 to 150,000 clones, roughly nine tenths seen once. Sequencing was done on a sample of blood. All receptors derive from a man in his thirties or forties in good health.

This chain connects TRBV15 to TRBJ2-5, with a possible D match to TRBD2 (6 bases). Per germline, CDR1 LNHNV and CDR2 YYDKDF (reference sequence). The CDR3 runs to 16 residues. V was clipped by 1 base and J by 3 bases, with 15 bases between them. CDR3 amino acids: CATSRVGTPLKETQYF. DNA of the CDR3: TGTGCCACCAGCAGAGTCGGGACTCCGCTAAAAGAGACCCAGTACTTC.

In its sample, this clone was seen a few times. The CDR3 protein is CASSEPTADYGYTF. For the CDR3, the DNA is TGTGCCAGCAGTGAGCCGACAGCTGACTATGGCTACACCTTC. This sequence joins TRBV2 and TRBJ1-2; possibly TRBD1 for D (5 bases). This CDR3 contains 14 residues. Trimming cost V 3 bases and J 3 bases, with 11 bases left between them. Germline V CDR1 and CDR2: SNHLY, FYNNEI.

The chain combines TRBV11-3 with TRBJ1-1; 8 nucleotides line up with TRBD1. The CDR3 is 17 residues long. With V trimmed by 1 base and J by 4 bases, 11 bases remained unmatched. Per germline, CDR1 SGHNT and CDR2 YENEEA. The CDR3 region is CASSLVSFRGRSTEAFF. The CDR3 nucleotides read TGTGCCAGCAGCTTAGTATCCTTCAGGGGGCGGTCCACTGAAGCTTTCTTT.

This chain connects TRBV2 to TRBJ2-2; tentative D call: TRBD1 (5 bases). V lost 7 bases to trimming and J lost 6 bases, with 15 bases between them. The CDR3 is made up of 14 amino acids. Germline V gene lookup returns CDR1 SNHLY and CDR2 FYNNEI. The CDR3 nucleotides read TGTGCCAGCACTGAGACAGAATGGGCCGGGGAGCTGTTTTTT. It codes for CASTETEWAGELFF.

This clone appeared a single time. The chain has TRBV15 and TRBJ2-5; D call uncertain. The CDR3 length is 14 residues. The germline V gene has CDR1 LNHNV and CDR2 YYDKDF (reference sequence). The V end lost 5 bases, the J end lost 1 base, and 11 bases lay between the germline ends. The CDR3 region has the DNA TGTGCCACCAGCCAGGTCAATACCCAAGAGACCCAGTACTTC. It encodes CATSQVNTQETQYF.

The gene calls are TRBV5-1 and TRBJ2-5, with no clear D. CDR3 size: 16 residues. Germline CDR1 SGHRS, CDR2 YFSETQ. The V end was cut by 0 bases, the J end by 5 bases, with 17 bases between. CDR3 in DNA: TGCGCCAGCAGCTTGGGGACGCTTCGGTTCTACGAGACCCAGTACTTC. Amino acids: CASSLGTLRFYETQYF.

V is TRBV6-5 and J is TRBJ2-1, with 8 bases aligning to TRBD2. The CDR3 is made up of 14 amino acids. V was pared by 7 bases and J by 3 bases, with 5 bases of the junction left unmatched. CDR1 MNHEY and CDR2 SVGAGI come from the germline V gene. The CDR3 loop is CASKSGSSYNEQFF. CDR3 coding DNA: TGTGCCAGCAAGAGCGGGAGCAGCTACAATGAGCAGTTCTTC.

This clone has just one count. The rearrangement uses TRBV7-6 and TRBJ2-5, with TRBD2 matching over 7 bases. Germline-derived CDR1 and CDR2 are SGHVS and FNYEAQ. Trimming at V came to 5 bases and at J to 5 bases, leaving 5 bases not matched to a gene. The CDR3 covers 13 residues. CDR3: CASSNGLDETQYF. CDR3 DNA: TGTGCCAGCAGCAACGGACTAGATGAGACCCAGTACTTC.

J is TRBJ2-7 and V is TRBV7-2, with D unresolved. Trimming stripped 0 bases from V and 3 bases from J, with 9 bases between. The germline CDR1 and CDR2 sequences are SGHTA and FQGNSA. The CDR3 runs 14 residues. In nucleotides, the CDR3 is TGTGCCAGCAGCTTAGCAGGGTCTAACTACGAGCAGTACTTC. This sequence encodes CASSLAGSNYEQYF. The entire variable domain, with the rest obtained from reference TRBV7-2 and TRBJ2-7, is as follows: GAGVSQSPSNKVTEKGKDVELRCDPISGHTALYWYRQSLGQGLEFLIYFQGNSAPDKSGLPSDRFSAERTGGSVSTLTIQRTQQEDSAVYLCASSLAGSNYEQYFGPGTRLTVT.

This chain uses TRBV20-1 with TRBJ2-3, with D uncertain. Germline V gene data show CDR1 as DFQATT and CDR2 as SNEGSKA (reference sequence). The CDR3 consists of 11 residues. Trimming took off 3 bases at V and 5 bases at J, with 6 bases between the two ends. The CDR3 DNA sequence: TGCAGTGCTAGTGGGGAAGATACGCAGTATTTT. Protein: CSASGEDTQYF.

The chain links TRBV4-1 to TRBJ1-3; D is undetermined. V was trimmed by 0 bases and J by 2 bases, leaving 8 bases between them. Per the germline V gene, CDR1 is MGHRA and CDR2 is YSYEKL. The length of the CDR3 is 15 residues. In nucleotides, the CDR3 is TGCGCCAGCAGCCAAGACAGAACAACTGGAAACACCATATATTTT. Its translation: CASSQDRTTGNTIYF.

The V gene is TRBV5-1, the J gene TRBJ1-2; no firm D call. The V gene's germline CDR1 is SGHRS and CDR2 YFSETQ. The germline V and J ends were trimmed by 3 bases and 6 bases, with 6 bases remaining between them. The CDR3 runs 11 residues. CDR3 coding DNA: TGCGCCAGCAGCTATGGGGATGGCTACACCTTC. Its protein is CASSYGDGYTF.

The chain employs TRBV5-6 and TRBJ2-7; 7 nucleotides line up with TRBD1. V dropped 0 bases and J dropped 3; count of bases not matched to a gene: 0. Germline loops: CDR1 SGHDT, CDR2 YYEEEE. This CDR3 has 13 amino acids. CDR3 nucleotides: TGTGCCAGCAGCTTGGACAGGGGCTACGAGCAGTACTTC. Amino acids: CASSLDRGYEQYF.

V gene TRBV7-9 combines with J gene TRBJ1-1; 7 nucleotides align to TRBD1. CDR3 length: 14 amino acids. J lost 6 bases, V lost 5 bases, and 9 bases had no gene match. Germline lookup yields CDR1 SEHNR and CDR2 FQNEAQ (reference sequence). CDR3 in DNA: TGTGCCAGCAGCCCAGGGGGGGCGACGGCTGAAGCTTTCTTT. It is translated as CASSPGGATAEAFF.

The chain combines TRBV27 with TRBJ2-3; D perhaps matches TRBD1 (6 bases). This CDR3 is 16 amino acids long. CDR1 is MNHEY, CDR2 SMNVEV, per germline (reference sequence). The V gene lost 8 bases and the J gene lost 2 bases, with 20 bases spanning the gap. The CDR3 spells CASLRLGAQSTDTQYF. CDR3 in DNA: TGTGCCAGCCTACGTCTGGGGGCCCAATCCACAGATACGCAGTATTTT.

This chain uses TRBV5-4 with TRBJ2-3; D is undetermined. Germline V lookup: CDR1 SGHNT, CDR2 YYREEE (reference sequence). This CDR3 has 12 residues. V shed 4 bases and J shed 2 bases, with 5 bases lying between them. The CDR3 nucleotides read TGTGCCAGCAGCCCGACCACAGATACGCAGTATTTT. Its translation is CASSPTTDTQYF. Looking up the rest from reference TRBV5-4 and TRBJ2-3 gives the full variable domain: ETGVTQSPTHLIKTRGQQVTLRCSSQSGHNTVSWYQQALGQGPQFIFQYYREEENGRGNFPPRFSGLQFPNYSSELNVNALELDDSALYLCASSPTTDTQYFGPGTRLTVL.